This entry describes one T cell receptor beta chain. MiXCR, run by TCRdb on the 5' RACE reads, gives a single entry per CDR3 protein. The sample yields roughly 190,000 distinct CDR3 sequences, over 9.5% seen once. This sample is drawn from a study of T-cell memory formation after mild COVID-19. The V end lost 8 bases, the J end lost 4 bases, and 13 bases lay between the germline ends. The CDR3 sequence is 14 residues long. CDR1 KGHDR and CDR2 SFDVKD come from the germline V gene. The specimen was PBMCs or a T cell subset sorted from them (not recorded which). This chain uses TRBV24-1 with TRBJ2-2, with unresolved D. This sequence was found in a man between 18 and 29 years old who had mild COVID-19 (a few samples of this study predate the infection). Cell type and time point are not known. Here the CDR3 DNA reads TGTGCCACCAAGTCCTCTTACGTCACCGGGGAGCTGTTTTTT. It is translated as CATKSSYVTGELFF.